This T cell receptor beta chain was identified during a study of blood T cell repertoires in COVID-19. Study-wide context: Italy, Spain and the United States were the sources of the convalescent and acute COVID-19 samples. PBMCs, B-cell-depleted T cells, or T cells were the source of the cDNA or gDNA that made up the material.

In the original processing: Amplified reference gene primers provided the basis for estimating nucleated cell counts. Repertoires were generated with immunoSEQ multiplex PCR, while TCRdb's copy carries only in-frame clones and drops some. V and J calls and clone size are those listed in that table; D and trimming were worked out from the DNA. The data contain roughly 110,000 clones, around four fifths of them seen just once; the ten biggest clones take up more than 4%. This clone was seen a handful of times. CDR3 length equals 16 residues. Germline-derived CDR1 and CDR2 are SGHTS and YDEGEE. V lost 4 bases, J lost 5 bases, and 13 bases stayed unmatched.

This clonotype was obtained from a man between 65 and 85 years old with acute or convalescent COVID-19. Material for sequencing was peripheral blood. V is TRBV5-8 and J is TRBJ1-1; 8 bases are a match to TRBD1. CDR3 loop: CASSPRQGTWGTEAFF. CDR3 DNA sequence: TGTGCCAGCAGCCCGCGACAGGGGACATGGGGAACTGAAGCTTTCTTT.